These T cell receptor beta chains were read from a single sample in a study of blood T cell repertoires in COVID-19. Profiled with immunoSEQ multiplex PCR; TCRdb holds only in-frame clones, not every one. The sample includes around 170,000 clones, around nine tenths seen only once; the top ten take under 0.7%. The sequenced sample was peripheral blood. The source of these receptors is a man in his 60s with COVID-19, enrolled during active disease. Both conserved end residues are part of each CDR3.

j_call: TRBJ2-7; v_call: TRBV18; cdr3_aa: CASSPWDREDSYEQYF
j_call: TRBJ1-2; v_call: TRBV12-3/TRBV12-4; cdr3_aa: CASSLGSTYGYTF
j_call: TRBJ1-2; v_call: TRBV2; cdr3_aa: CASSRSPDRGYGYTF
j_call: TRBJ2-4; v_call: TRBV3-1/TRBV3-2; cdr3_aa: CASSQGDRNIQYF
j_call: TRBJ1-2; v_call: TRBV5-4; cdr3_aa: CASSAQGALRYTF
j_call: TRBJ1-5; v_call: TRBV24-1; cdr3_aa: CATSDSRTGNQPQHF
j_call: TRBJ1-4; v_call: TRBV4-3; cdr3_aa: CASSQLGLGQKLFF
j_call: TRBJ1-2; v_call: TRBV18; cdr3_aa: CASSLDLTGEIGYTF
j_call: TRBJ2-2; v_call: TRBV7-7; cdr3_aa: CASSLSGQGTGELFF
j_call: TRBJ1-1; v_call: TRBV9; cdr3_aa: CASSARQGGTEAFF
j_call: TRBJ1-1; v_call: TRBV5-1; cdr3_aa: CASSLGGTGGIAFF
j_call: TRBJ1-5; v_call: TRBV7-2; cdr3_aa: CASSTGVSQPQHF
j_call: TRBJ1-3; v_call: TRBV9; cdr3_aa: CASSASDRPFSGNTIYF
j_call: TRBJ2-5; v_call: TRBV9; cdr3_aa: CASSPTTSGYQETQYF
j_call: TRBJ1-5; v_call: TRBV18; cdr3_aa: CASSPTGNSNQPQHF
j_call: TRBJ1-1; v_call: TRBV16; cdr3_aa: CASSQTFQGTAAFF
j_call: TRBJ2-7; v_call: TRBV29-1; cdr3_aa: CSVVTGGSSYEQYF
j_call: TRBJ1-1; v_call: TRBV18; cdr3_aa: CASSPALNTEAFF
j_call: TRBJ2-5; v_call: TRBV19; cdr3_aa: CASSISDRGLGWQETQYF
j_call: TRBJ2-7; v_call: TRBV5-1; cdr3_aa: CASRTGQGNYEQYF
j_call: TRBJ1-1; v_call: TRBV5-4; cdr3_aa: CASSLRGNTEAFF
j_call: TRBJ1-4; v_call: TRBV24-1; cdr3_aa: CATSDPGQGNEKLFF
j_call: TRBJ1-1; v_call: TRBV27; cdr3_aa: CASSPPGHMEAFF
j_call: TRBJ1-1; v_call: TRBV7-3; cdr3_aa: CASSSGGGALNTEAFF
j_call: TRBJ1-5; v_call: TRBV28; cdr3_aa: CASSLGGAPSNQPQHF
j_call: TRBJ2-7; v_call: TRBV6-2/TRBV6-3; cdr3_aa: CASSVRGYEQYF
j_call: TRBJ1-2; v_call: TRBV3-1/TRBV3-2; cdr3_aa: CASSQAGGRYGYTF
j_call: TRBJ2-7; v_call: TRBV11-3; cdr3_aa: CASSSAGDEQYF
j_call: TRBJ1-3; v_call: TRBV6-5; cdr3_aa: CASSDSTGNTIYF
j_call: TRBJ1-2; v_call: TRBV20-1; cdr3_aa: CSASPPSKLNYGYTF
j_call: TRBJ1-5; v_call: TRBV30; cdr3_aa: CAWSLGLNQPQHF
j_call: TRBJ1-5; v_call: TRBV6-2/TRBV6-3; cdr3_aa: CASSQGTGGNQPQHF
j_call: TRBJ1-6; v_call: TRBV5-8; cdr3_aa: CASSGGPRRPLHF
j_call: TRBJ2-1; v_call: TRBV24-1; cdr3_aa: CATSDPGQGDREQFF
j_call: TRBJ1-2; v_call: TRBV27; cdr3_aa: CASSFQGLDGYTF
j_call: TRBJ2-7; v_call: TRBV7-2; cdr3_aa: CASSLGTGNYEQYF
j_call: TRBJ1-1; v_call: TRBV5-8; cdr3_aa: CASSAQGIRNTEAFF
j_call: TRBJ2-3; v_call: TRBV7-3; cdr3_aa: CASSPGTVADTQYF
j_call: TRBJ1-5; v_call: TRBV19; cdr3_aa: CASNWDRGSNQPQHF
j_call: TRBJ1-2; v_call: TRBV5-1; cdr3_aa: CASSTGQGAWGYTF
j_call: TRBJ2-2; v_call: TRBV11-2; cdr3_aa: CASSLVGGTGELFF
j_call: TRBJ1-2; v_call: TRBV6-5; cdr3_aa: CASSRGGNYGYTF
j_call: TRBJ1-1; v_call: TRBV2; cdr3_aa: CASSLQGSDTEAFF
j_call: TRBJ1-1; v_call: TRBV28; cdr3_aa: CASSTGPNTEAFF
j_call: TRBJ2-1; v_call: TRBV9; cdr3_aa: CASSFNSYNEQFF